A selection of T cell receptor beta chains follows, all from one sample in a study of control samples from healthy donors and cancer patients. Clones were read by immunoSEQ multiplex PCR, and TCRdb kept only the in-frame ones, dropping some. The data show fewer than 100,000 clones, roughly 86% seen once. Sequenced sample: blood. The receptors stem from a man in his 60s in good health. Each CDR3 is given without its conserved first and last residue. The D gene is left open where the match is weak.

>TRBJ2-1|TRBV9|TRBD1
ASSGQGYNEQF
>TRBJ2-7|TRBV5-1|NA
ASSLGGGLVYEQY
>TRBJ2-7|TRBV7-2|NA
ASSLVANYEQY
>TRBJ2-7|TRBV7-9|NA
ASSFGETHEQY
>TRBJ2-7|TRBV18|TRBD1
ASSPDRGGTYEQY
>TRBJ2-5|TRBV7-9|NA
ASSLAGEVKETQY
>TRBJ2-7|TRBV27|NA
ASSLSSRYYEQY
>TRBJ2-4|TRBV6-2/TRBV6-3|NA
ASSYGFETLAKNIQY
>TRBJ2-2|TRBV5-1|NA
ASSLPTGSGELF
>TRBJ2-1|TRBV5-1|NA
ASSLSLYNEQF
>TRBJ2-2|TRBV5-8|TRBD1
ASSLRRVVRTGRGELF
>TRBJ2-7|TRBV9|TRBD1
ASSASTGTGRDEQY
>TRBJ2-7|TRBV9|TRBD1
ASSASGTEKYEQY
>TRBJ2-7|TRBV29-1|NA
SGGWSSYEQY
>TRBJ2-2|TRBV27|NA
ASIHGTDPNTGELF
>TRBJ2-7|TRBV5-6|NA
ASSLRESSYEQY
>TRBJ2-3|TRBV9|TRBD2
ASTTKAGLAGGRGTDTQY
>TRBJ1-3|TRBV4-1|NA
ASSQEGNTNTIY
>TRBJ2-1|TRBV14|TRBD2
ASRPGGQNEQF
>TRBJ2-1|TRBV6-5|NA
ASSPPGNEQF
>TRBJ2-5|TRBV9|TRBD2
ASSALTSGIGETQY
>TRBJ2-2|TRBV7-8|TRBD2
ASSRGGHYTGELF